This T cell receptor beta chain was captured by sequencing in a study of control samples from healthy donors and cancer patients. This CDR3 comprises 16 residues. The V end lost 2 bases, the J end lost 4 bases, and 16 bases lay between the germline ends. Germline assignment: CDR1 MNHEY and CDR2 SVGEGT. The method was immunoSEQ multiplex PCR; TCRdb's version includes in-frame clones alone and lacks a portion of them. The profile shows more than 25,000 clones, roughly nine tenths of them singletons. This TCR came from a man aged 50 to 59 with lung cancer. Sequencing was done on a sample of PBMCs. The rearrangement links TRBV6-2 or TRBV6-3 to TRBJ2-3; D uncertain. The CDR3 protein is CASSYRPGLRSDTQYF. The CDR3 bases are TGTGCCAGCAGTTACCGGCCGGGCCTAAGGTCAGATACGCAGTATTTT.